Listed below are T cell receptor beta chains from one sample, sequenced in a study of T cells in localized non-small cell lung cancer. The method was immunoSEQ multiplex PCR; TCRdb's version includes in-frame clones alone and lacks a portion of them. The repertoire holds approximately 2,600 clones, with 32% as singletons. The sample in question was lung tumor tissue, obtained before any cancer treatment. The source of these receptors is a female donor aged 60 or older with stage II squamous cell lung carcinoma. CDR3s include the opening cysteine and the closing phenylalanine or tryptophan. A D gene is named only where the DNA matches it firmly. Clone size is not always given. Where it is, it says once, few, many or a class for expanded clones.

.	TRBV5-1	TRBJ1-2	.	TGCGCCAGCAGCTTGGAATCAACTAACTATGGCTACACCTTC	CASSLESTNYGYTF
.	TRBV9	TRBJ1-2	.	TGTGCCAGCAGCTCCCACCGGGACGTGAACTATGGCTACACCTTC	CASSSHRDVNYGYTF
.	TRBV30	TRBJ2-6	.	TGTGCCTGGAGGGCCGGAGGCGGTCTCTCTGGGGCCAACGTCCTGACTTTC	CAWRAGGGLSGANVLTF
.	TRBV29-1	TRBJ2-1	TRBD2	TGCACCGGGAGGGGACTAGCCCACAATGAGCAGTTCTTC	CTGRGLAHNEQFF
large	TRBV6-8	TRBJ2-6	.	TGTGCCAGCACAGAAGGTGGGGCCAACGTCCTGACTTTC	CASTEGGANVLTF
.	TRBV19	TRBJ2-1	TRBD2	TGTGCCAGTAGGGGACTAGTTGGAGGTACGGACGAGCAGTTCTTC	CASRGLVGGTDEQFF
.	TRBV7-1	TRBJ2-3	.	TGTGCCAGCAGCTCAGGGACAGTAGACACAGATACGCAGTATTTT	CASSSGTVDTDTQYF
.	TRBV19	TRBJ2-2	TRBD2	TGTGCCAGCATCCCTGGCGGGGGGGCCTTCGGGGAGCTGTTTTTT	CASIPGGGAFGELFF
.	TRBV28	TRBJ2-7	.	TGTGCCAGCACCCTAAGAGGGGCCGGGGAGCAGTACTTC	CASTLRGAGEQYF
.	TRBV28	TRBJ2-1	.	TGTGCCAGCAGTCCGAATCGAGGCGCTCGAACCCCCTACAATGAGCAGTTCTTC	CASSPNRGARTPYNEQFF
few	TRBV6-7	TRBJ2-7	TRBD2	TGTGCCAGCAGTGAAGCGGATCTGGCGGGAGGCGAGCAGTACTTC	CASSEADLAGGEQYF
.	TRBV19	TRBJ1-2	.	TGTGCCAGTAGTATAGAAGGGATCATGAAGTATGGCTACACCTTC	CASSIEGIMKYGYTF
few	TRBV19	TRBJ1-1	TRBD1	TGTGCCAGTAGTGGACACAGGGGGGGAAGGACTGAAGCTTTCTTT	CASSGHRGGRTEAFF
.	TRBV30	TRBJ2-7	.	TGTGCCTGGAGGGGAGGGGGCGAGCAGTACTTC	CAWRGGGEQYF
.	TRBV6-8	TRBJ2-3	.	TGTGCCAGCGGGGCGGGGTCAAATACGGATACGCAGTATTTT	CASGAGSNTDTQYF
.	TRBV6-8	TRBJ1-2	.	TGTGCCATCAGGCCGGACCCGGGCCAGGGGTTTAGGTATGGCTACACCTTC	CAIRPDPGQGFRYGYTF
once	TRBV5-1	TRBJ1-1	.	TGCGCCAGCAGCTTGCTACAGTCTAAGAACACTGAAGCTTTCTTT	CASSLLQSKNTEAFF
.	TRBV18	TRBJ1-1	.	TGTGCCAGCTCACCAGCAGGGAACCCTTTGGCTTTCTTT	CASSPAGNPLAFF
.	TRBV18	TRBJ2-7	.	TGTGCCAGCTCTCCTGAAGCTGCGACTGATTTTAAGCAGTACTTC	CASSPEAATDFKQYF
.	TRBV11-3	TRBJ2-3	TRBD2	TGTGCCAGCAGCCCCGGGACTAGCGGGGCCCGTAGCACAGATACGCAGTATTTT	CASSPGTSGARSTDTQYF
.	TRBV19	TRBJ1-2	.	TGTGCCAGTAGGCCTCGGGACAAAAATGGCTACACCTTC	CASRPRDKNGYTF
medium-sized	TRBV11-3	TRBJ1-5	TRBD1	TGTGCCAGCAGCGGGGGACAGCACAATCAGCCCCAGCATTTT	CASSGGQHNQPQHF
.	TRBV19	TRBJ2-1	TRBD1	TGTGCCAGTAGTATTGATTCCGGGACAGGGGGGTACAATGAGCAGTTCTTC	CASSIDSGTGGYNEQFF
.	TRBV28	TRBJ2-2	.	TGTGCCAGCAGTTTAGATGGGGATATCGACGCCGGGGAGCTGTTTTTT	CASSLDGDIDAGELFF
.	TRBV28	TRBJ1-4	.	TGTGCCAGCAGTAGCTTGGGGACCACTAATGAAAAACTGTTTTTT	CASSSLGTTNEKLFF
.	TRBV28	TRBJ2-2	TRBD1	TGTGCCAGCAGCTCACCCTGGACAGGGAATAGTGCCGGGGAGCTGTTTTTT	CASSSPWTGNSAGELFF
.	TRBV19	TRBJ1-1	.	TGTGCCAGTAGAGAGCGGGCCCTCAACACTGAAGCTTTCTTT	CASRERALNTEAFF
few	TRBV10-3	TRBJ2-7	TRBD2	TGTGCCAGCGGACTAGCGGGAGCCTACGAGCAGTACTTC	CASGLAGAYEQYF